This TCR beta chain was recovered during a study of blood T cell repertoires in COVID-19. Study at large: Specimens from acute and convalescent COVID-19 originated in the United States, Italy and Spain. PBMCs, B-cell-depleted T cells, or T cells provided the cDNA or gDNA that made up the material.

The germline V and J ends were trimmed by 1 base and 5 bases, with 6 bases remaining between them. The CDR3 sequence is 12 residues long. The germline CDR1 and CDR2 sequences are KGHSH and LQKENI. In the original processing: Reference gene primer amplification gave estimated nucleated cell counts. Profiled with immunoSEQ multiplex PCR; TCRdb holds only in-frame clones, not every one. V, J and clone size were drawn from that table, and D and trimming were deduced from the DNA. The sample includes 250,000 to 350,000 clones, about 89% of them seen just once. The rearrangement uses TRBV18 and TRBJ2-7; the D is unclear. Sequenced input: peripheral blood. This TCR derives from a woman aged 60-75 years with acute or convalescent COVID-19. The CDR3 DNA follows: TGTGCCAGCTCACCACAATCTAACGAGCAGTACTTC. Its protein is CASSPQSNEQYF.